This passage covers 8 T cell receptor beta chains from one sample sequenced in a study of CD8 T cells in Susac syndrome. Random hexamers were used to reverse transcribe an amount of roughly 0.5 to 1 ug RNA. TCRdb recomputed calls from the immunoSEQ multiplex PCR reads with MiXCR, one row per CDR3 protein. The sample lists some 110,000 distinct CDR3 sequences, approximately 96% occurring once. The sequenced material came from CD4+ T cells from PBMCs. The receptors stem from a human donor with Susac syndrome.

The rearrangement links TRBV30 to TRBJ1-4, with 9 bases aligning to TRBD1. The junction had 4 bases not matched to a gene; V was cut back by 2 bases and J by 6 bases. CDR1 GTSNPN and CDR2 SVGIG come from the germline V gene (reference sequence). This CDR3 comprises 14 residues. The DNA of the CDR3 is TGTGCCTGGAGTACCCGGGACAGGGATGAAAAACTGTTTTTT. Protein: CAWSTRDRDEKLFF. Supplemented by reference TRBV30 and TRBJ1-4, the full variable domain reads SQTIHQWPATLVQPVGSPLSLECTVEGTSNPNLYWYRQAAGRGLQLLFYSVGIGQISSEVPQNLSASRPQDRQFILSSKKLLLSDSGFYLCAWSTRDRDEKLFFGSGTQLSVL.

The chain employs TRBV20-1 and TRBJ2-1, with 7 bases that match TRBD2. The V and J ends lost 5 bases and 4 bases, in that order; junction bases with no gene match: 5. Germline values: CDR1 DFQATT, CDR2 SNEGSKA (reference sequence). The CDR3 spans 13 residues. DNA of the CDR3: TGCAGTGCTCTAGCGGAGCCTTACAATGAGCAGTTCTTC. Its translation is CSALAEPYNEQFF.

In its sample, this clonotype was seen once. The rearrangement links TRBV24-1 to TRBJ2-1; 10 bases line up with TRBD2. Germline CDR1 KGHDR, CDR2 SFDVKD. Trimming took 4 bases from V and 7 from J; bases not matched to a gene: 6. The CDR3 totals 15 residues. This chain's CDR3 is CATSEASGSRNEQFF. The DNA of the CDR3 is TGTGCCACCAGTGAGGCTAGCGGGAGTAGAAATGAGCAGTTCTTC.

The V gene is TRBV28, the J gene TRBJ2-7, with 8 positions matching TRBD2. After removal of 6 bases from V and 0 bases from J, the junction contained 7 bases not matched to a gene. Germline V gives CDR1 MDHEN, CDR2 SYDVKM. The CDR3 extends over 15 amino acids. CDR3 sequence reads: CASSSPGTSSYEQYF. The CDR3 nucleotides read TGTGCCAGCAGCAGCCCCGGGACTAGCTCCTACGAGCAGTACTTC. Looking up the rest from reference TRBV28 and TRBJ2-7 gives the full variable domain: DVKVTQSSRYLVKRTGEKVFLECVQDMDHENMFWYRQDPGLGLRLIYFSYDVKMKEKGDIPEGYSVSREKKERFSLILESASTNQTSMYLCASSSPGTSSYEQYFGPGTRLTVT.

This chain links TRBV20-1 with TRBJ2-7; TRBD2 aligns across 9 bases. The CDR3 length is 17 residues. The J segment lost 0 bases and the V segment lost 0 bases, leaving 9 bases of the junction unmatched. CDR1 is DFQATT, CDR2 SNEGSKA, per germline (reference sequence). This CDR3 reads CSARDFVAGGNSYEQYF. The CDR3 DNA follows: TGCAGTGCTAGAGATTTTGTCGCGGGAGGGAACTCCTACGAGCAGTACTTC.

This chain uses TRBV12-3 or TRBV12-4 with TRBJ1-1; TRBD1 agrees at 7 bases. Trimming removed 3 bases from V and 4 bases from J; junction bases left unmatched: 5. The CDR3 consists of 14 residues. This CDR3 is CASSFQGGSTEAFF. The CDR3 DNA sequence: TGTGCCAGCAGTTTTCAGGGGGGGAGCACTGAAGCTTTCTTT.

The V gene is TRBV7-9, the J gene TRBJ2-5; no clear D gene. The CDR3 consists of 12 residues. Trimming left V 4 bases short and J 5 bases short, with 8 bases between. Looked up from germline, CDR1 is SEHNR and CDR2 is FQNEAQ (reference sequence). CDR3 in DNA: TGTGCCAGCAGCTATAACCGGGAGACCCAGTACTTC. It yields the protein CASSYNRETQYF.

This rearrangement joins TRBV3-1 to TRBJ2-3; 12 bases line up with TRBD2. V lost 4 bases and J lost 5; bases outside the gene matches: 1. This CDR3 comprises 14 residues. Germline-derived CDR1 and CDR2 are LGHDT and YNNKEL (reference sequence). CDR3: CASSRGLAGDTQYF. In nucleotides, the CDR3 is TGTGCCAGCAGCCGGGGACTAGCGGGAGATACGCAGTATTTT.